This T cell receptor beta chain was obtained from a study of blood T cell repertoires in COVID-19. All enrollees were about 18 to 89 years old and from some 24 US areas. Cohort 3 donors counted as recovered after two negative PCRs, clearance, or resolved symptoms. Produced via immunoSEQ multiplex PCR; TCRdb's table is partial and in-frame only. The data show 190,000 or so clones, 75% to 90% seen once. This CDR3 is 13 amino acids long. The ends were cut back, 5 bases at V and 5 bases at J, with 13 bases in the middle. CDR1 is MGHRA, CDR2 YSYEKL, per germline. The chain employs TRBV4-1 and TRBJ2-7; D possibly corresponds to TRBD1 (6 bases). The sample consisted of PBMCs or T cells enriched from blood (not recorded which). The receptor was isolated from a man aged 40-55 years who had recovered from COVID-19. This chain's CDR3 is CASSDTGSNEQYF. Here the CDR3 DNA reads TGCGCCAGCAGCGACACAGGGTCCAACGAGCAGTACTTC.